These 21 T cell receptor delta chains share one sample of origin, sequenced in a study of γδ T cells in repeated Plasmodium falciparum infection. Flow sorting of PBMC yielded separate Vgamma9/Vdelta2+ and Vdelta2-negative gammadelta T cell populations for bulk repertoire analysis. TCRdb applied CATT to the multiplex PCR reads for clone calling. The table has around 46,000 delta-chain clones, about 1.9% seen once; the top ten hold around 22%. The sequenced sample consisted of gamma-delta T cells from blood. These TCRs come from a pool of human donors (malaria-infected and uninfected, not separated).

This clone was recorded many times. A single base is all that separates this from a far larger clone, so a read error is likely. Other DNA sequences in this sample translate to the same CDR3. The chain is built from TRDV1 and TRDJ1, with 10 bases fitting TRDD3. Since TCRdb gives no J gene, matching the DNA to germline was used here to assign it. In germline, CDR1 is TSWWSYY, CDR2 QGS. The CDR3 has 25 residues. The DNA of the CDR3 is TGTGCCCTTGGGGAACTTTTGAGAGGAGCTACTTTACTGGGGGATTACTGGGGGTTCACCGATAAACTCATCTTT. Encoded protein: CALGELLRGATLLGDYWGFTDKLIF.

Many counts were recorded for this clone. The protein TCRdb gives is from a much larger clone and does not agree with this DNA's translation at residue 3, likely a read error; the protein shown here comes from the DNA. Other DNA sequences in this sample translate to the same CDR3. The chain joins TRDV3 to TRDJ1, with 8 nucleotides matching TRDD3. Per germline, CDR1 TVYSNPD and CDR2 GDNSRS (reference sequence). The CDR3 is 20 residues long. The CDR3 reads CALSPPTLTGGRPYTDKLIF. The CDR3, as DNA: TGTGCCCTTAGTCCTCCTACCTTGACTGGGGGTAGACCGTACACCGATAAACTCATCTTT.

This clone appeared many times. TCRdb shows a much larger clone's protein in place of this DNA's translation, and the two differ at residue 16, likely through a read error; the protein shown is translated from the DNA. The V gene call is TRDV1, and the J gene call is absent; the table's D gene call, TRDD3, was not cross checked with the DNA. This CDR3 is 17 amino acids long. Germline V gene data show CDR1 as TSWWSYY and CDR2 as QGS. In DNA form, the CDR3 reads TGTGCTCTTGGGGAACTGCTGGGGCCATGGTACACCGATAAACTCACCTTT. Translating gives CALGELLGPWYTDKLTF.

This clone showed up many times. The protein TCRdb gives is from a much larger clone and does not agree with this DNA's translation at residue 11, likely a read error; the protein shown here comes from the DNA. This chain links TRDV3 with TRDJ1; 9 positions agree with TRDD3. This CDR3 region has 17 residues. Germline loops: CDR1 TVYSNPD, CDR2 GDNSRS (reference sequence). CDR3 sequence reads: CAQRLRTGGPCTDKLIF. CDR3 DNA: TGTGCTCAAAGGTTAAGGACTGGGGGACCCTGCACCGATAAACTCATCTTT.

This clone was seen only a few times. Given a far larger clone just one base away, this is likely a sequencing read error. Within the sample, other DNA sequences also encode this same CDR3. The V call is TRDV3, the J call TRDJ3; 9 nucleotides agree with TRDD2. The J gene comes from matching the DNA to germline here; TCRdb lacks it. Germline CDR1 and CDR2: TVYSNPD and GDNSRS (reference sequence). The CDR3 is 29 residues long. Losses at the gene ends were 3 bases for V and 2 bases for J; bases not matched to a gene: 44. CDR3 loop: CAFPVPSYPRSANYWGIIVGAWDTRQMFF. Written as DNA, the CDR3 is TGTGCCTTCCCCGTGCCTTCCTACCCCAGATCCGCCAATTACTGGGGAATAATCGTCGGGGCCTGGGACACCCGACAGATGTTTTTC.

This clone was seen ten or more times. V usage is TRDV1 and J usage is TRDJ1, with 11 bases identical to TRDD3. Here the J gene was assigned by germline matching of the DNA, as TCRdb has none. Germline CDR1 and CDR2: TSWWSYY and QGS. Germline trimming cut 4 bases from V and 8 bases from J; bases unmatched to any gene: 30. The CDR3 totals 22 residues. The CDR3 coding sequence is TGTGCTCTTGGGGGAACTCCAGGGGTTCGACATCCCTGTACTGGGGGATATGGGAAACTCATCTTT. Translation gives CALGGTPGVRHPCTGGYGKLIF.

Ten or more counts support this clone. This likely traces to a read error, being one base from a far larger clone. Other DNA sequences within the sample encode an identical CDR3. The chain employs TRDV3 and TRDJ1; D perhaps matches TRDD2 (5 bases). Here the J gene was assigned by germline matching of the DNA, as TCRdb has none. Trimming stripped 2 bases from V and 7 bases from J, with 26 bases between. The germline CDR1 and CDR2 sequences are TVYSNPD and GDNSRS (reference sequence). The CDR3 is 16 amino acids. CDR3 residues: CAFYRLPTVCEGKLIF. Written as DNA, the CDR3 is TGTGCCTTTTATCGCCTCCCTACGGTTTGTGAAGGTAAACTCATCTTT.

In regard to this clone: TCRdb shows a much larger clone's protein in place of this DNA's translation, and the two differ at residue 4, likely through a read error; the protein shown is translated from the DNA. The chain carries TRDV1 and TRDJ1, with 11 bases fitting TRDD3. TCRdb records no J gene; here it was assigned by comparing the DNA to germline. Germline loops: CDR1 TSWWSYY, CDR2 QGS. This CDR3 spans 23 amino acids. CDR3 in amino acids: CALREGHQNIPYLLYWGISRLIF. The CDR3, as DNA: TGTGCTCTTAGGGAAGGTCACCAGAATATCCCTTACCTACTATACTGGGGGATAAGTAGACTCATCTTT.

On this clone itself: The amino acid sequence in TCRdb belongs to a much larger clone and departs from this DNA's translation at residue 11, likely a sequencing read error; the sequence shown is translated from the DNA. This chain links TRDV3 with TRDJ1; 8 bases agree with TRDD2. TCRdb leaves out the J gene; it was filled in here by matching the DNA to germline. J was trimmed by 2 bases and V by 1 base; bases with no gene match: 30. CDR1 and CDR2 (germline): TVYSNPD, GDNSRS (reference sequence). There are 22 residues in the CDR3. Here the CDR3 DNA reads TGTGCCTTTACCGATTCTTCCTACAGTGGTGCTGGGGCGTACGGGTGGACCGATAAACTCATCTTT. It yields the protein CAFTDSSYSGAGAYGWTDKLIF.

This clone was counted ten times or more. This chain connects TRDV1 to TRDJ1; 9 bases agree with TRDD3. Germline matching of the DNA provided the J gene here, since TCRdb leaves it blank. J was trimmed by 0 bases and V by 0 bases; bases with no gene match: 17. This CDR3 region has 21 residues. Germline-derived CDR1 and CDR2 are TSWWSYY and QGS. The CDR3 sequence: CALGELSYPGGYSSYTDKLIF. CDR3 bases: TGTGCTCTTGGGGAACTTTCCTACCCCGGGGGATACTCCTCGTACACCGATAAACTCATCTTT.

In its sample, this clone was seen a few times. This sequence is one base from a far larger clone and is likely a read error. Other nucleotide sequences in the sample specify the same CDR3. The genes are TRDV3 and TRDJ1, with TRDD3 matching 8 bases. TCRdb leaves out the J gene; it was filled in here by matching the DNA to germline. This CDR3 is built from 14 residues. V dropped 5 bases and J dropped 2; count of bases not matched to a gene: 10. Germline V gives CDR1 TVYSNPD, CDR2 GDNSRS (reference sequence). The CDR3 spells CAEISLGDTDKLIF. The CDR3 DNA is TGTGCCGAAATTTCGTTGGGGGATACCGATAAACTCATCTTT.

This clone was picked up a small number of times. A read error likely explains this, since a far larger clone differs by one base. This same CDR3 is encoded by further DNA sequences in the sample. In DNA, the CDR3 is TGTGCTTGTGACACAGTCGCTCCAATCCGCGATACAAGGCGCGGCGATAAACTCATCTTT. This translates into CACDTVAPIRDTRRGDKLIF. J is TRDJ1 and V is TRDV2; possible D gene TRDD3, 5 bases. TCRdb does not report a J gene; here it was assigned by matching the DNA to germline references. This CDR3 comprises 20 residues. The germline gives CDR1 GEAIGNYY, CDR2 EKD.

At least ten counts were recorded for this clone. This DNA's translation and the protein TCRdb lists, from a much larger clone, do not match at residue 11, likely due to a read error; the protein shown is translated from the DNA. DNA for the CDR3: TGTGCCTGTGACACCGTAGGGGACCATAAACCCATCTTT. Protein sequence: CACDTVGDHKPIF. V gene TRDV2 combines with J gene TRDJ1, with D maybe TRDD3 (5 bases). Germline CDR1 is GEAIGNYY and CDR2 is EKD. This CDR3 has 13 residues.

The sample holds a few counts of this clone. A read error likely explains why the TCRdb protein, taken from a much larger clone, differs from this DNA's translation at residue 5; the protein shown is translated from the DNA. The rearrangement links TRDV1 to TRDJ1; 11 bases fit TRDD3. The J gene is not listed in TCRdb, so it was assigned here from a DNA match to germline. V lost 4 bases to trimming and J lost 4 bases; unmatched junction nucleotides: 23. The CDR3 is 21 residues long. Germline-derived CDR1 and CDR2 are TSWWSYY and QGS. The CDR3 region has the DNA TGTGCTCTTGGGGGTCCTTCCCCATACTGGGGGATAGGTAGTCGACTCGATAAACTCATCTTT. It codes for CALGGPSPYWGIGSRLDKLIF.

This clone has a handful of counts. Since a far larger clone is one base different, this is likely a read error. Distinct nucleotide sequences in the sample also encode this CDR3. J is TRDJ1 and V is TRDV1; TRDD3 agrees at 7 bases. Assignment of the J gene here rests on matching the DNA to germline, because TCRdb gives none. CDR3 length: 21 amino acids. CDR1 TSWWSYY and CDR2 QGS come from the germline V gene. The trim removed 0 bases at V and 0 bases at J, leaving 19 bases unmatched. The CDR3 bases are TGTGCTCTTGGGGAACTGCTACTGGTGGATACGCGACTGCCCTACACCGATAAACTCATCTTT. It translates to CALGELLLVDTRLPYTDKLIF.

Worth noting for this clone: A much more abundant neighbour one base away suggests this may be a read error. This specimen includes other DNA sequences encoding the same CDR3. The J gene went uncalled, whereas the V gene is TRDV1; TRDD3, as called in the table, went unchecked against the DNA. The CDR3 length is 21 residues. Germline CDR1 reads TSWWSYY; CDR2 reads QGS. CDR3 nucleotide sequence: TGTGCTCTTGGGGAAACTTTCCTAGCTACTGGGGGTCAGATGTACACCGATAAACTCATATTT. It codes for CALGETFLATGGQMYTDKLIF.

As concerns this clone: TCRdb assigns this DNA the protein of a much larger clone, which departs from its translation at residue 12; this likely reflects a read error, and the protein shown comes from translating the DNA. This rearrangement joins TRDV1 to TRDJ1; 8 nucleotides match TRDD2. The J gene, left out of TCRdb, was set here by checking the DNA against germline. After removal of 0 bases from V and 4 bases from J, the junction contained 22 bases not matched to a gene. CDR3 length equals 21 residues. The germline V gene has CDR1 TSWWSYY and CDR2 QGS. The CDR3 DNA reads as TGTGCTCTTGGGGAACTAGGACTTCCTACATGGGAGATACGAGGGGTCGATAAACTCATCTTT. As protein: CALGELGLPTWEIRGVDKLIF.

In its sample, this clone ranks as medium-sized. The sample holds other DNA sequences that translate to the same CDR3. The J gene is TRDJ1, the V gene TRDV3; 12 bases map to TRDD3. The length of the CDR3 is 20 residues. CDR1 is TVYSNPD and CDR2 is GDNSRS in the germline V gene (reference sequence). V lost 4 bases, J lost 1 base, and 22 bases stayed unmatched. The CDR3 protein is CASDSYQGAGGYEATDKLIF. The CDR3 region has the DNA TGTGCCTCCGATTCTTATCAGGGTGCTGGGGGATACGAGGCCACCGATAAACTCATCTTT.

Remarks on this clone: A far bigger clonotype differs at one base, so this is likely a read error. Other nucleotide sequences in the sample specify the same CDR3. V is TRDV1 and J is TRDJ1, with 8 bases matching TRDD2. The J gene is absent in TCRdb and was assigned here via DNA matching to germline. Germline V gives CDR1 TSWWSYY, CDR2 QGS. The CDR3 runs 14 residues. Written as DNA, the CDR3 is TGTGCACTTGGGATTCTTCCTACAGAGGGTAAACTCATCTTT. This translates into CALGILPTEGKLIF.

As regards this clone: This likely reflects a read error, since a far larger clone is one base away. Within the sample, other DNA sequences also encode this same CDR3. This chain joins TRDV1 and TRDJ1; TRDD3 matches at 10 bases. In the absence of a J gene in TCRdb, the DNA was matched to germline to assign it here. The CDR3 is made up of 25 amino acids. In germline, CDR1 is TSWWSYY, CDR2 QGS. CDR3 in amino acids: CALGELFGLSYFWGIEPRGTDKLIF. The CDR3 DNA reads TGTGCTCTCGGGGAACTTTTCGGTCTGTCCTACTTCTGGGGGATAGAGCCCCGGGGCACCGATAAACTCATCTTT.

This clone was seen only a few times. For this DNA, TCRdb reports the protein of a much larger clone, which diverges at residue 12, most likely from a read error; the protein presented here is translated directly from the DNA. This specimen includes other DNA sequences encoding the same CDR3. The V gene is TRDV1, but the J gene lacks a call; whether TRDD3, the table's D call, matches the DNA was not checked. The CDR3 is 20 amino acids. The germline CDR1 and CDR2 sequences are TSWWSYY and QGS. As DNA, the CDR3 is TGTGCTCTTGGGGAGACCTTAACCAGTACTGGGAGATTAAGGACAGCACAACTCTTTTTT. Amino acid sequence: CALGETLTSTGRLRTAQLFF.